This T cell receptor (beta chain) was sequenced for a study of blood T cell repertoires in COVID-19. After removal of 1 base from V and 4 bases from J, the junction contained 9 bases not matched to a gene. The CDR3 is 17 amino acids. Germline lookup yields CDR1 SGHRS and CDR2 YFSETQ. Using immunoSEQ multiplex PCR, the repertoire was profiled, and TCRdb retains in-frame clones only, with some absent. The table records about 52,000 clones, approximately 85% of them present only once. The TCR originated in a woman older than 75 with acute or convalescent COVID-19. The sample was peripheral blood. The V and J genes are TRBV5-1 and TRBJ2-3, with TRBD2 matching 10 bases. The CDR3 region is CASSLRSGGAGADTQYF. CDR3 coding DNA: TGCGCCAGCAGCTTGAGAAGCGGGGGGGCCGGGGCAGATACGCAGTATTTT.